The clone carrying this T cell receptor beta chain was counted a few times. The antigen is not known. These data belong to a study of T cells after yellow fever vaccination. Background on the study: Fractions of limited cellularity were prepared by means of SMART-Seq v4 Ultra Low Input.

TCRdb called the 5' RACE reads again in MiXCR, with one record for every CDR3 protein. The table records roughly 500,000 distinct CDR3 sequences, about a fifth of them present only once. The CDR3 contains 14 residues. The V gene's germline CDR1 is DFQATT and CDR2 SNEGSKA (reference sequence). V lost 6 bases, J lost 1 base, and 16 bases lay in between. Study-level points and caveats: Contaminating bulk clonotypes could be abundant in FACS-sorted repertoires. Booster sampling recovered most clones from primary vaccination (approximately 97% CD4, just over 85% CD8).

The receptor comes from a man between 25 and 39 years old who received the YFV17D yellow fever vaccine. Specimen: PBMCs, collected 15 days after the yellow fever booster vaccination. The V gene is TRBV20-1, the J gene TRBJ2-7, with a possible D match to TRBD2 (6 bases). DNA of the CDR3: TGCAGTGCCCCGGAGGGCCGAGGGTCCTACGAGCAGTACTTC. It translates to CSAPEGRGSYEQYF.